The TCR beta chain described here comes from a study of CD4 T cells in relation to SARS-CoV-2 and coronaviruses. Using immunoSEQ multiplex PCR, the repertoire was profiled, and TCRdb retains in-frame clones only, with some absent. The sample has 25,000 to 30,000 clones, about 70% seen once. The germline gives CDR1 KGHSH, CDR2 LQKENI. The ends were cut back, 2 bases at V and 6 bases at J, with 11 bases in the middle. The CDR3 is made up of 13 amino acids. Unexposed donor CD4+ T cells date from about 2011-2018, before the COVID-19 pandemic. Isolation of CD4+ T cells took place after about 9 days in culture. As cell numbers allowed, unexposed-donor CD4+ T cells faced SARS-CoV-2 S/N and four cold-coronavirus spikes. This clone was recorded only once. Its antigen is as yet unknown.

The TCR comes from a human donor in good health. This chain uses TRBV18 with TRBJ2-7, with D perhaps TRBD2 (5 bases). The sequenced sample consisted of CD4+ T cells from PBMCs, cultured in vitro. The CDR3 sequence: CASSPAGSSEQYF. The CDR3, as DNA: TGTGCCAGCTCACCAGCGGGTTCTAGCGAGCAGTACTTC.